One sample yielded the 9 T cell receptor beta chains listed below, sequenced in a study of tumor T cells in aggressive B-cell lymphoma. TCRdb keeps only in-frame clones here, not all; method: immunoSEQ multiplex PCR. The top ten clones hold 9.3% of a sample with under 3,500 clones, 55% to 75% of them seen once. Sequencing was carried out using tumor tissue. These receptors all stem from an adult with diffuse large B cell lymphoma.

A note on this clone: The same CDR3 also results from other DNA sequences found in this sample. The V call is TRBV10-3, the J call TRBJ2-3; tentatively, D is TRBD2 (6 bases). The CDR3 contains 11 residues. Trimming stripped 10 bases from V and 4 bases from J, with 9 bases between. Germline V gene sequence: CDR1 ENHRY, CDR2 SYGVKD. The CDR3 bases are TGTGCCACTACTAGCTCAGATACGCAGTATTTT. This gives the protein CATTSSDTQYF.

A few counts support this clone. The CDR3 sequence is CASSYSQGAYEQYF. The CDR3, as DNA: TGTGCCAGCAGTTACTCACAGGGAGCCTACGAGCAGTACTTC. V gene TRBV6-5 combines with J gene TRBJ2-7; TRBD1 is a possible D gene (6 bases). Trimming left V 0 bases short and J 2 bases short, with 8 bases between. The CDR3 extends over 14 amino acids. Germline loops: CDR1 MNHEY, CDR2 SVGAGI.

The V call is TRBV2, the J call TRBJ2-7; D is possibly TRBD2 (5 bases). CDR3 length equals 12 residues. Looked up from germline, CDR1 is SNHLY and CDR2 is FYNNEI. Trimming removed 6 bases at V and 5 bases at J, with 11 bases between. Here the CDR3 reads CASRASFHEQYF. In DNA, the CDR3 is TGTGCCAGCAGAGCTAGCTTTCACGAGCAGTACTTC.

The genes are TRBV5-1 and TRBJ1-3, with a tentative D call TRBD1 (6 bases). The CDR3 contains 15 residues. Trimming stripped 4 bases from V and 5 bases from J, with 16 bases between. Germline loops: CDR1 SGHRS, CDR2 YFSETQ. CDR3 amino acids: CASSHRPGERNTIYF. For the CDR3, the DNA is TGCGCCAGCAGCCACCGCCCAGGGGAGAGAAACACCATATATTTT.

V and J are TRBV10-1 and TRBJ2-3, with D possibly being TRBD1 (7 bases). Germline values: CDR1 WNHNN, CDR2 SYGVQD (reference sequence). The CDR3 spans 15 residues. The V end was cut by 11 bases, the J end by 4 bases, with 22 bases between. The CDR3 is CAAGGRLVRADTQYF. CDR3 in DNA: TGCGCCGCAGGGGGGAGGTTGGTCCGCGCAGATACGCAGTATTTT.

Remarks on this clone: Other DNA sequences in this specimen translate into the identical CDR3. The V and J genes are TRBV6-1 and TRBJ1-5, with unresolved D. V was pared by 7 bases and J by 6 bases, with 19 bases between. The germline V gene has CDR1 MNHNS and CDR2 SASEGT. The CDR3 covers 15 residues. CDR3 sequence: CASTPPSGGSQPQHF. The CDR3 DNA follows: TGTGCCAGCACCCCTCCTTCGGGAGGGAGTCAGCCCCAGCATTTT.

About this clone: A read error may produce the germline difference seen at one junction end. The chain joins TRBV25-1 to TRBJ1-1, with a tentative D call TRBD1 (5 bases). The germline V gene has CDR1 MGHDK and CDR2 SYGVNS. The CDR3 consists of 13 residues. The chain's CDR3 is CTSRGRGYTEAFF. The CDR3, as DNA: TGTACCAGCAGAGGCCGGGGGTACACTGAAGCTTTCTTT.

The chain recombines TRBV7-2 with TRBJ1-1; tentatively, D is TRBD1 (6 bases). The germline gives CDR1 SGHTA, CDR2 FQGNSA. This CDR3 is 13 amino acids long. V lost 4 bases and J 2 bases, leaving 8 bases between the germline ends. The chain's CDR3 is CASSSDRNTEAFF. DNA of the CDR3: TGTGCCAGCAGCTCGGACAGAAACACTGAAGCTTTCTTT.

This chain links TRBV7-3 with TRBJ1-2; TRBD1 aligns across 11 bases. The V and J ends lost 5 bases and 7 bases, in that order; junction bases with no gene match: 9. The length of the CDR3 is 15 residues. Germline lookup yields CDR1 SGHTA and CDR2 FQGTGA. CDR3 DNA: TGTGCCAGCAGCCCCTCCGGACAGGGGGCGAGTGGCTACACCTTC. This encodes CASSPSGQGASGYTF.